A selection of T cell receptor beta chains follows, all from one sample in a study of blood T cell repertoires in COVID-19. Assay used: immunoSEQ multiplex PCR; TCRdb lists only in-frame clones, some missing. The table has about 72,000 clones, less than 85% seen once. The sequencing sample was made of peripheral blood. These receptors originate from a man between 60 and 70 years old with acute or convalescent COVID-19. Each CDR3 is given with its conserved first and last residue. A D gene is named only where the DNA matches it firmly. Only part of the rows carry a size: once, few, many, or a class if the clone is expanded.

TRBV30,TRBD1,-,13,TRBJ1-5,TGTGCCTGGAGTGAACAGGGGAATCAGCCCCAGCATTTT,CAWSEQGNQPQHF
TRBV15,TRBD2,once,17,TRBJ2-7,TGTGCCACCAGCACTCACGACCGACTAGCGGGGGCCTACGAGCAGTACTTC,CATSTHDRLAGAYEQYF
TRBV3-1/TRBV3-2,TRBD1,-,13,TRBJ1-1,TGTGCCAGCAGCGAGACAGGGGGCACTGAAGCTTTCTTT,CASSETGGTEAFF
TRBV3-1/TRBV3-2,-,-,14,TRBJ1-1,TGTGCCAGCAGCCAAGGTAATTATGGACAAGAGACTTTCTTT,CASSQGNYGQETFF
TRBV7-2,-,-,15,TRBJ1-6,TGTGCCAGCAGCTCGATGACAAGTACTAATTCACCCCTCCACTTT,CASSSMTSTNSPLHF
TRBV3-1/TRBV3-2,-,-,12,TRBJ2-7,TGTGCCAGCAGCCAGGGGGGGCCCGAGCAGTACTTC,CASSQGGPEQYF
TRBV15,-,few,15,TRBJ1-2,TGTGCCACCAGCAGAGATGCCGGGATCGGGTATGGCTACACCTTC,CATSRDAGIGYGYTF
TRBV3-1/TRBV3-2,TRBD1,-,18,TRBJ1-4,TGTGCCAGCAGCCCACTTGTCGGGACAGGGGGCGCGGGAGAAAAACTGTTTTTT,CASSPLVGTGGAGEKLFF
TRBV18,-,-,15,TRBJ2-2,TGTGCCAGCTCACCACCGGCCCAGGTCACCGGGGAGCTGTTTTTT,CASSPPAQVTGELFF
TRBV19,TRBD1,-,13,TRBJ1-6,TGTGCCAGTCAGATCGACAGGGTTTCACCCCTCCACTTT,CASQIDRVSPLHF
TRBV2,-,-,12,TRBJ1-2,TGTGCCAGCAGTGAAGAGAGCTATGGCTACACCTTC,CASSEESYGYTF
TRBV5-4,TRBD1,once,14,TRBJ2-3,TGTGCCAGCAGCTCACAGGGGGGAGGAGATACGCAGTATTTT,CASSSQGGGDTQYF
TRBV18,TRBD2,-,17,TRBJ2-2,TGTGCCAGCTCACCAGAGACGCTGGGACTAGCGACCGGGGAGCTGTTTTTT,CASSPETLGLATGELFF
TRBV4-3,-,-,15,TRBJ1-5,TGCGCCAGCAGCCAAGGATCAGGGAGCAATCAGCCCCAGCATTTT,CASSQGSGSNQPQHF
TRBV5-1,TRBD1,-,15,TRBJ2-7,TGCGCCAGCAGCTTAGGGACAGGGGGCTCCTACGAGCAGTACTTC,CASSLGTGGSYEQYF
TRBV3-1/TRBV3-2,-,-,13,TRBJ2-2,TGTGCCAGCAGCCCGCAGGGCGCCGGGGAGCTGTTTTTT,CASSPQGAGELFF
TRBV5-4,TRBD1,-,16,TRBJ1-2,TGTGCCAGCAGCTTGGTTGTTAGGACAGGGTACTATGGCTACACCTTC,CASSLVVRTGYYGYTF
TRBV4-3,-,-,15,TRBJ1-1,TGCGCCAGCAGCCAAGGCGCGGGGGCGGACACTGAAGCTTTCTTT,CASSQGAGADTEAFF
TRBV30,TRBD1,-,14,TRBJ1-1,TGTGCCTGGAGTGTTATGACAGGGGGGACTGAAGCTTTCTTT,CAWSVMTGGTEAFF
TRBV9,-,-,15,TRBJ1-4,TGTGCCAGCAGCGTAGCTGCAGGTTTTAATGAAAAACTGTTTTTT,CASSVAAGFNEKLFF
TRBV6-2/TRBV6-3,TRBD2,-,14,TRBJ2-1,TGTGCCAGCAGTTACGCGGGGGGTTACAATGAGCAGTTCTTC,CASSYAGGYNEQFF
TRBV19,-,-,19,TRBJ2-4,TGTGCCAGTAGTATAATCTGGGGTCGGGGAGACCTAGCCAAAAACATTCAGTACTTC,CASSIIWGRGDLAKNIQYF
TRBV18,-,-,15,TRBJ1-1,TGTGCCAGCTCACCGAACGGGGGAGTTGGAACTGAAGCTTTCTTT,CASSPNGGVGTEAFF
TRBV6-6,TRBD1,few,12,TRBJ1-4,TGTGCCAGCAGTACGGGACAGGAAAAACTGTTTTTT,CASSTGQEKLFF
TRBV5-8,TRBD1,-,13,TRBJ1-1,TGTGCCAGCAGGCCGGACAGGGGGGTCCCTGCTTTCTTT,CASRPDRGVPAFF
TRBV29-1,-,few,11,TRBJ2-5,TGCAGCGGTTACAGGCGGGAGACCCAGTACTTC,CSGYRRETQYF